This T cell receptor beta chain was observed in a study of PD-L1 blockade in urothelial cancer. Whole-study context: Patients went on atezolizumab around 2014, receiving 1,200 mg intravenously every 3 weeks.

The repertoire was sequenced with immunoSEQ multiplex PCR; TCRdb's copy has only in-frame clones and lacks some. The sample holds some 42,000 clones, around 84% seen once. The CDR3 runs 17 residues. Germline-derived CDR1 and CDR2 are LNHDA and SQIVND (reference sequence). Trimming took 5 bases from V and 6 from J; bases not matched to a gene: 14. The chain carries TRBV19 and TRBJ1-5; 9 nucleotides agree with TRBD1. Specimen: PBMCs, collected around atezolizumab (anti-PD-L1) treatment. The receptor's source is a man in his sixties or seventies with urothelial cancer. The CDR3 nucleotides read TGTGCCAGTAGTCGCACCCGGGGACAGGGATCGCGTCAGCCCCAGCATTTT. Translated, it gives CASSRTRGQGSRQPQHF.